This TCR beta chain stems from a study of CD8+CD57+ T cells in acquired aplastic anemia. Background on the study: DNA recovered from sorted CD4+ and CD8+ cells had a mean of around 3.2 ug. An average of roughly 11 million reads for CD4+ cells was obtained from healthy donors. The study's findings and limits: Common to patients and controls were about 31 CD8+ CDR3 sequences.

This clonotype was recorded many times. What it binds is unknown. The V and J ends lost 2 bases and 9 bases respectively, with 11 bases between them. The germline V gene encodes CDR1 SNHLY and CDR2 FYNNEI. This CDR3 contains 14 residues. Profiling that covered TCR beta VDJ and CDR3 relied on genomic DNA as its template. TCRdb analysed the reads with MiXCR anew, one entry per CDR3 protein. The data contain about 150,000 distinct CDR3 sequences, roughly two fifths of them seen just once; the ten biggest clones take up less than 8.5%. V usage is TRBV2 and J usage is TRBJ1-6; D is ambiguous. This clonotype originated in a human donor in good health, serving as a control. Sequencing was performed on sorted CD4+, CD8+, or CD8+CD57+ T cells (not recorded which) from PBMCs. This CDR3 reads CASSESGKGSPLHF. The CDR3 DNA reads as TGTGCCAGCAGTGAATCCGGGAAGGGTTCACCCCTCCACTTT.